These 10 T cell receptor beta chains were all obtained from the same sample, sequenced in a study of PD-1 blockade in classical Hodgkin lymphoma (dated by TCRdb to about 2020). Library preparation used the immunoSEQ multiplex PCR assay. Drawn from immuneACCESS, this table holds only the in-frame rearrangements with V and J called that TCRdb kept. Clones are partly lost; checked studies trace under half to an unresolved V gene and leave the rest unexplained. The sample data list tens of thousands of clones, and around 80% of these were observed just once. Around 8.3% of the sample rests with the top ten. The sample's time point label is to be understood as: cycle 2 day 1 (C2D1) of nivolumab. Every trial patient had relapsed after autologous stem cell transplantation, and cohorts A, B and C differed in prior brentuximab vedotin exposure. Specimen: peripheral blood mononuclear cells (PBMCs), collected before the second cycle of nivolumab. The receptors were sampled from a human donor with classical Hodgkin lymphoma.

The genes are TRBV28 and TRBJ2-5; no clear D gene. Germline lookup yields CDR1 MDHEN and CDR2 SYDVKM. The CDR3 extends over 17 amino acids. V was clipped by 6 bases and J by 5 bases, with 25 bases between them. For the CDR3, the DNA is TGTGCCAGCAGCCTCTTCCTCGGAGCACCCAAGAGGGAGACCCAGTACTTC. Amino acid sequence: CASSLFLGAPKRETQYF.

The chain has TRBV20-1 and TRBJ1-1; 8 bases agree with TRBD1. After removal of 6 bases from V and 11 bases from J, the junction contained 5 bases not matched to a gene. CDR1 DFQATT and CDR2 SNEGSKA come from the germline V gene (reference sequence). This CDR3 comprises 10 residues. The CDR3: CSARDRTAFF. Here the CDR3 DNA reads TGCAGTGCGCGGGACAGGACCGCTTTCTTT.

The chain employs TRBV9 and TRBJ2-5, with TRBD2 identical over 10 bases. The CDR3 length is 18 residues. The germline V gene has CDR1 SGDLS and CDR2 YYNGEE. The V and J ends lost 1 base and 4 bases, in that order; junction bases with no gene match: 13. The CDR3 DNA reads as TGTGCCAGCAGCGTACAACCAGCGGGGGGGCCGCTAGGAGAGACCCAGTACTTC. Amino acid sequence: CASSVQPAGGPLGETQYF.

The CDR3 sequence is CASSGSPWTSGGTDTQYF. In DNA, the CDR3 is TGTGCCAGCAGCGGGAGCCCTTGGACTAGCGGGGGCACAGATACGCAGTATTTT. The J gene is TRBJ2-3, the V gene TRBV9; 12 nucleotides line up with TRBD2. Germline-derived CDR1 and CDR2 are SGDLS and YYNGEE. V shed 3 bases, J shed 1 base, and the junction held 9 bases outside the gene matches. The CDR3 totals 18 residues.

The chain combines TRBV7-9 with TRBJ1-3; D is ambiguous. The CDR3 length is 14 residues. V dropped 6 bases and J dropped 0 bases, with 9 bases sitting between them. Germline V lookup: CDR1 SEHNR, CDR2 FQNEAQ (reference sequence). The CDR3 bases are TGTGCCAGCAGAGAAGGGAGCTCTGGAAACACCATATATTTT. Protein sequence: CASREGSSGNTIYF.

This chain connects TRBV2 to TRBJ1-4; the D gene is possibly TRBD1 (6 bases). The CDR3 contains 18 residues. V was clipped by 6 bases and J by 6 bases, with 26 bases between them. Germline V gene data show CDR1 as SNHLY and CDR2 as FYNNEI. The DNA for the CDR3 is TGTGCCAGCAGCTTGACTTGGGACATATTGGTCGTGTATGAAAAACTGTTTTTT. Translated: CASSLTWDILVVYEKLFF.

The chain combines TRBV5-5 with TRBJ1-5; D might be TRBD1 (6 bases). The CDR3 length is 15 residues. Germline values: CDR1 SGHKS, CDR2 YYEKEE (reference sequence). Trimming cost V 1 base and J 11 bases, with 19 bases left between them. The CDR3 region is CASSLYQGPYVSQHF. DNA of the CDR3: TGTGCCAGCAGCTTGTATCAGGGGCCCTACGTGTCCCAGCATTTT.

In its sample, this clone was seen once. This chain links TRBV7-1 with TRBJ2-7, with D maybe TRBD2 (5 bases). TRBV7-1 qualifies as an ORF whose function is uncertain. This CDR3 region has 14 residues. V lost 4 bases, J lost 4 bases, and 14 bases lay in between. The CDR3: CASSLVASPYEQYF. The DNA of the CDR3 is TGTGCCAGCAGCTTAGTAGCTAGCCCTTACGAGCAGTACTTC.

This clone was seen more than once but under ten times. The genes are TRBV7-2 and TRBJ1-4, with 10 bases identical to TRBD1. V shed 8 bases and J 6 bases; nucleotides not matched to a gene: 3. Germline CDR1 and CDR2: SGHTA and FQGNSA. This CDR3 contains 13 residues. The CDR3 spells CASGQGGHEKLFF. In DNA, the CDR3 is TGTGCCAGCGGACAGGGGGGTCATGAAAAACTGTTTTTT.

V usage is TRBV11-1 and J usage is TRBJ2-2; D uncertain. CDR3 length: 12 amino acids. Germline CDR1 SGHAT, CDR2 FQDESV (reference sequence). V was clipped by 2 bases and J by 3 bases, with 1 base between them. The CDR3 DNA reads as TGTGCCAGCAGCTTACACACCGGGGAGCTGTTTTTT. It is translated as CASSLHTGELFF.